This T cell receptor beta chain was documented in a study of cytomegalovirus exposure and HLA in healthy donors. Study observations and caveats: Rarity characterized most TCR sequences, yet some public TCRs appeared in many donors. For TCR beta chains, V- and J-gene trimming was later linked to a missense DCLRE1C variant. A few of the chains that were CMV-associated were confirmed in vitro to be specific for CMV antigens.

Primers: 60 Vbeta forward and 13 Jbeta reverse. Profiled with immunoSEQ multiplex PCR; TCRdb holds only in-frame clones, not every one. The sample lists about 140,000 clones, about three fifths seen once, with around 1.8% in the top ten. For this clone: The target antigen is unknown.

Material for sequencing was PBMCs. This receptor was identified in a male donor in good health and CMV-seronegative.

Written as DNA, the CDR3 is TGTGCCATCAGTGAGGACAGGGGGGGCTCCTACGAGCAGTACTTC. Translation: CAISEDRGGSYEQYF. The rearrangement uses TRBV10-3 and TRBJ2-7; TRBD1 agrees at 9 bases. V dropped 2 bases and J dropped 0; count of bases not matched to a gene: 2. Germline CDR1 is ENHRY and CDR2 is SYGVKD. This CDR3 has 15 amino acids.